This paragraph reports one T cell receptor (beta chain). Its cognate antigen is unknown. This record belongs to a study of T cell responses to AZD1222 COVID-19 vaccine. Using immunoSEQ multiplex PCR, the repertoire was profiled, and TCRdb retains in-frame clones only, with some absent. Among approximately 200,000 clones listed, 90% to 95% were seen once. Overall study results and limits: At study baseline, merely five or six AZD1222 recipients were seropositive. Repertoires were collected only later (after the peak T cell response had occurred). Donor demographics were predominantly white British with a female majority; clonal diversity may be underestimated. Dominant CD4 TCR responses targeted spike regions 160-218 and 743-854.

Germline lookup yields CDR1 SNHLY and CDR2 FYNNEI. V dropped 4 bases and J dropped 7 bases, with 11 bases sitting between them. The CDR3 contains 13 residues. The TCR comes from an adult who received the MenACWY meningococcal vaccine as a control. The chain carries TRBV2 and TRBJ1-5, with D possibly being TRBD1 (6 bases). The sample was peripheral blood, taken 28 days after the second dose of the MenACWY control vaccine. Written as DNA, the CDR3 is TGTGCCAGCAGTGCAGGGGATCAACAGCCCCAGCATTTT. Amino acid sequence: CASSAGDQQPQHF. The complete variable domain, with remaining parts taken from reference TRBV2 and TRBJ1-5, reads EPEVTQTPSHQVTQMGQEVILRCVPISNHLYFYWYRQILGQKVEFLVSFYNNEISEKSEIFDDQFSVERPDGSNFTLKIRSTKLEDSAMYFCASSAGDQQPQHFGDGTRLSIL.